These T cell receptor beta chains were read from a single sample in a study of T cell changes during pregnancy in multiple sclerosis. TCRdb's table, derived via immunoSEQ multiplex PCR, lists solely in-frame clones and lacks some. The sample consists of around 20,000 clones, approximately 90% of them appearing once. This sample comprised CD8+ T cells from peripheral blood mononuclear cells, obtained in the second trimester of pregnancy. These TCRs come from a female donor in good health, enrolled as a control in a pregnancy study. Each CDR3 is given with its conserved first and last residue. A D gene is named only where the DNA matches it firmly. Clone size, where shown, is once, few, many, or a class for clones that have expanded.

CDR3aa	CDR3nt	v_gene	j_gene	abundance	d_gene
CASSSDRAYNQPQHF	TGTGCCAGCAGCTCGGACAGGGCTTACAATCAGCCCCAGCATTTT	TRBV7-9	TRBJ1-5	NA	TRBD1
CASSPAVEETQYF	TGTGCCAGCTCACCAGCGGTCGAAGAGACCCAGTACTTC	TRBV6-5	TRBJ2-5	few	NA
CASSLIRAGGPDTQYF	TGTGCCAGCAGTTTAATAAGGGCGGGAGGGCCGGATACGCAGTATTTT	TRBV27	TRBJ2-3	NA	TRBD2
CASSFDSAYEQYF	TGTGCCAGCAGTTTCGACTCAGCCTACGAGCAGTACTTC	TRBV27	TRBJ2-7	NA	NA
CASSAQGGYTF	TGTGCCAGCAGCGCGCAGGGTGGCTACACCTTC	TRBV9	TRBJ1-2	NA	NA
CASSPASGRSDTQYF	TGTGCCAGCAGCCCAGCTAGCGGGAGATCAGATACGCAGTATTTT	TRBV6-5	TRBJ2-3	NA	TRBD2
CASSYLQGYYGYTF	TGTGCCAGCAGTTACCTCCAGGGTTATTATGGCTACACCTTC	TRBV6-5	TRBJ1-2	NA	NA
CASSPHRVADRGEKLFF	TGTGCCAGCAGCCCCCACAGGGTGGCCGATCGTGGGGAAAAACTGTTTTTT	TRBV7-8	TRBJ1-4	NA	NA
CASSPSSSNTQYF	TGTGCCAGCAGCCCCTCCTCATCTAATACGCAGTATTTT	TRBV11-3	TRBJ2-3	NA	NA
CSVMGGAGGNIQYF	TGCAGCGTCATGGGGGGGGCGGGTGGAAACATTCAGTACTTC	TRBV29-1	TRBJ2-4	NA	NA
CASSLTSSGNEQFF	TGTGCCAGCAGTTTAACCTCTAGCGGCAATGAGCAGTTCTTC	TRBV28	TRBJ2-1	once	TRBD2
CAWSTPFLEKAFF	TGTGCCTGGAGTACCCCTTTTCTAGAGAAAGCTTTCTTT	TRBV30	TRBJ1-1	NA	NA
CASVRDSGPYEQYF	TGTGCCAGCGTCAGGGACTCTGGGCCCTACGAGCAGTACTTC	TRBV2	TRBJ2-7	NA	NA
CASSPAYEQYF	TGTGCCAGCAGTCCCGCCTACGAGCAGTACTTC	TRBV28	TRBJ2-7	NA	NA
CASSPTRGGEQYF	TGCGCCAGCAGCCCCACGAGGGGAGGGGAGCAGTACTTC	TRBV4-1	TRBJ2-7	NA	TRBD2
CASSLGARQGAEYGYTF	TGTGCCAGCAGCTTAGGGGCGCGACAGGGGGCAGAATATGGCTACACCTTC	TRBV11-2	TRBJ1-2	NA	TRBD1
CASSQDSETLSYEQYF	TGCGCCAGCAGCCAAGATTCGGAGACGCTATCCTACGAGCAGTACTTC	TRBV4-1	TRBJ2-7	NA	NA
CASSIDGTGYRYTF	TGTGCCAGTAGTATAGATGGGACAGGGTATCGCTACACCTTC	TRBV19	TRBJ1-2	medium-sized	TRBD1
CASSLFGGRNQPQHF	TGTGCCAGCAGTTTATTCGGGGGAAGAAATCAGCCCCAGCATTTT	TRBV27	TRBJ1-5	once	NA
CASRETSAYEQYF	TGCGCCAGCAGGGAGACCTCCGCCTACGAGCAGTACTTC	TRBV5-1	TRBJ2-7	NA	NA
CASSWGTSGKQETQYF	TGTGCCAGCAGTTGGGGGACTAGCGGGAAACAAGAGACCCAGTACTTC	TRBV28	TRBJ2-5	NA	TRBD2
CASSVNPQRSGNTIYF	TGTGCCAGCAGCGTAAACCCACAACGCTCAGGAAACACCATATATTTT	TRBV9	TRBJ1-3	NA	NA
CSVAPDRNYGYTF	TGCAGCGTCGCCCCCGACAGAAACTATGGCTACACCTTC	TRBV29-1	TRBJ1-2	NA	NA
CASSLGTKEQYF	TGTGCCAGCAGTCTTGGGACAAAAGAGCAGTACTTC	TRBV2	TRBJ2-7	NA	NA
CASSGQGYSYEQYF	TGTGCCAGCAGTGGACAGGGCTACTCCTACGAGCAGTACTTC	TRBV6-1	TRBJ2-7	NA	TRBD1
CAISDSLGTSSTYEQYF	TGTGCCATCAGTGATTCCTTGGGGACTAGCAGCACCTACGAGCAGTACTTC	TRBV10-3	TRBJ2-7	NA	TRBD2
CAWTPSSYNEQFF	TGTGCCTGGACCCCTAGTTCCTACAATGAGCAGTTCTTC	TRBV30	TRBJ2-1	NA	NA
CASLPLEGNEQFF	TGTGCCAGTCTCCCCCTGGAGGGCAATGAGCAGTTCTTC	TRBV19	TRBJ2-1	NA	NA
CASSDTRLADTGELFF	TGTGCCAGCAGTGACACGCGACTAGCGGACACCGGGGAGCTGTTTTTT	TRBV6-4	TRBJ2-2	few	TRBD2
CASSYSITGEAFF	TGTGCCAGCAGTTACTCAATCACCGGTGAAGCTTTCTTT	TRBV6-5	TRBJ1-1	NA	NA
CASSLGHPLKANVLTF	TGTGCCAGCAGCCTAGGACACCCCCTAAAGGCCAACGTCCTGACTTTC	TRBV5-4	TRBJ2-6	NA	NA
CASALGGTQYF	TGCGCCAGCGCCCTAGGGGGGACCCAGTACTTC	TRBV4-1	TRBJ2-5	NA	NA
CASSLDGVLDTQYF	TGTGCCAGCAGTTTGGACGGGGTTTTAGATACGCAGTATTTT	TRBV28	TRBJ2-3	NA	NA
CASSSSGGNSYEQYF	TGTGCCAGCAGCTCTTCTGGGGGGAACTCCTACGAGCAGTACTTC	TRBV9	TRBJ2-7	NA	NA
CASRQDRDYGYTF	TGTGCCAGCAGACAAGACCGGGACTATGGCTACACCTTC	TRBV27	TRBJ1-2	NA	NA
CASSFDRAQPQHF	TGTGCCAGCAGCTTCGACAGGGCTCAGCCCCAGCATTTT	TRBV5-8	TRBJ1-5	NA	TRBD1
CASSPGMYEQYF	TGTGCCAGCAGCCCAGGGATGTACGAGCAGTACTTC	TRBV5-6	TRBJ2-7	NA	NA
CASSQDKIQGLRNEQYF	TGCGCCAGCAGCCAAGATAAAATCCAGGGACTTCGGAACGAGCAGTACTTC	TRBV4-1	TRBJ2-7	NA	NA
CASRLTGVNTEAFF	TGTGCCAGCAGGCTGACAGGAGTGAACACTGAAGCTTTCTTT	TRBV27	TRBJ1-1	NA	NA
CASSPTSGGTEEQFF	TGTGCCAGCAGCCCTACTAGCGGGGGAACAGAGGAGCAGTTCTTC	TRBV6-4	TRBJ2-1	medium-sized	TRBD2
CASSPQGPTQTSTDTQYF	TGTGCCAGCTCACCACAGGGGCCAACCCAAACTAGCACAGATACGCAGTATTTT	TRBV18	TRBJ2-3	once	NA
CASSQDRNTDTQYF	TGCGCCAGCAGCCAAGACAGAAACACAGATACGCAGTATTTT	TRBV4-1	TRBJ2-3	NA	NA
CASTTLPGKEETQYF	TGTGCCAGCACCACCCTCCCAGGAAAGGAAGAGACCCAGTACTTC	TRBV6-1	TRBJ2-5	NA	NA
CSVEGRGRVNTEAFF	TGCAGCGTTGAGGGTAGGGGGCGTGTGAACACTGAAGCTTTCTTT	TRBV29-1	TRBJ1-1	NA	TRBD1
CASSSEQGFDEKLFF	TGCGCCAGCAGCTCCGAACAGGGCTTTGATGAAAAACTGTTTTTT	TRBV5-1	TRBJ1-4	NA	NA
CASSLGWTGNPGELFF	TGTGCCAGCAGCTTAGGTTGGACAGGGAACCCCGGGGAGCTGTTTTTT	TRBV11-1	TRBJ2-2	NA	TRBD1
CASSFGESSYNEQFF	TGTGCCAGCAGCTTTGGAGAAAGCTCCTACAATGAGCAGTTCTTC	TRBV5-6	TRBJ2-1	NA	NA
CASSFGSTYEQYF	TGCGCCAGCAGCTTCGGGAGTACCTACGAGCAGTACTTC	TRBV5-1	TRBJ2-7	NA	NA
CASSDGREGNEQFF	TGTGCCAGCAGTGACGGGCGGGAGGGCAATGAGCAGTTCTTC	TRBV6-4	TRBJ2-1	NA	TRBD2
CSVWGETGELFF	TGCAGCGTTTGGGGAGAGACCGGGGAGCTGTTTTTT	TRBV29-1	TRBJ2-2	NA	NA
CASSSGGHTEAFF	TGTGCCAGCAGCTCGGGGGGCCACACTGAAGCTTTCTTT	TRBV13	TRBJ1-1	NA	NA
CASSLGIFRSSGNTIYF	TGTGCCAGCAGCTTAGGTATTTTTCGGAGCTCTGGAAACACCATATATTTT	TRBV7-8	TRBJ1-3	NA	NA
CSVESEDEETQYF	TGCAGCGTTGAGTCCGAGGATGAGGAGACCCAGTACTTC	TRBV29-1	TRBJ2-5	once	NA